What follows are 32 T cell receptor beta chains derived from one specimen sequenced in a study of beta chain features in type 1 diabetes. Expressed TCRB transcripts were sequenced because the entire RNA isolate underwent reverse transcription. The protocol was immunoSEQ multiplex PCR, while the TCRdb copy is restricted to in-frame clones and leaves out a portion. In the table there are about 320,000 clones, 14% of which are singletons. Sequenced material: central memory CD4+ T cells from blood. Receptors originate from a man aged 25 to 45 in good health.

The V call is TRBV6-1, the J call TRBJ2-1; the D is unclear. The V end was cut by 6 bases, the J end by 8 bases, with 11 bases between. The CDR3 spans 12 residues. Germline V gene data show CDR1 as MNHNS and CDR2 as SASEGT. The chain's CDR3 is CASSQTTDEQFF. The CDR3 DNA sequence: TGTGCCAGCAGCCAAACCACGGATGAGCAGTTCTTC.

This clone showed up just a few times. CDR3 protein: CASSQVLRAGGLNEQFF. The DNA of the CDR3 is TGCGCCAGCAGCCAAGTATTAAGAGCGGGAGGGTTGAATGAGCAGTTCTTC. This chain uses TRBV4-1 with TRBJ2-1, with 10 bases aligning to TRBD2. The CDR3 is made up of 17 amino acids. The germline gives CDR1 MGHRA, CDR2 YSYEKL. J was trimmed by 7 bases and V by 1 base; bases with no gene match: 10.

On this clone: The junction differs from germline at one of its ends, possibly a read error. The CDR3 DNA reads TGTGCCAGCAGTGTACGGTTGGCTGGGCCAGGGGCCAAAAACATTCAGTACTTC. Translating it yields CASSVRLAGPGAKNIQYF. V usage is TRBV10-3 and J usage is TRBJ2-4; a possible D gene is TRBD1 (5 bases). The CDR3 runs to 18 residues. Germline-derived CDR1 and CDR2 are ENHRY and SYGVKD.

The V and J genes are TRBV11-2 and TRBJ1-6; 8 bases line up with TRBD1. The V gene end was trimmed by 5 bases and the J gene end by 7 bases; junction bases not matched to a gene: 4. Germline V gene sequence: CDR1 SGHAT, CDR2 FQNNGV. The CDR3 covers 14 residues. The CDR3 loop is CASSPRTGNSPLHF. CDR3 sequence (DNA): TGTGCCAGCAGCCCTCGGACAGGGAATTCACCCCTCCACTTT.

This clone has more than one count but fewer than ten. The junction departs from germline at one end; a sequencing error may be responsible. This chain links TRBV5-4 with TRBJ2-1; maybe TRBD1 (5 bases). The CDR3 runs to 14 residues. The germline V gene has CDR1 SGHNT and CDR2 YYREEE (reference sequence). DNA for the CDR3: TGCGCCAGCAGCCAAGATGGTCAGGGCAATGAGCAGTTCTTC. This translates into CASSQDGQGNEQFF.

The table lists this clone with a few counts. The chain uses TRBV14 and TRBJ2-3; 8 nucleotides align to TRBD2. The V segment lost 4 bases and the J segment 2 bases; nucleotides outside the gene matches: 8. The length of the CDR3 is 16 residues. Germline CDR1 reads SGHDN; CDR2 reads FVKESK. The CDR3 loop is CASSPRVAGPTDTQYF. DNA for the CDR3: TGTGCCAGCAGCCCGAGGGTAGCGGGGCCCACAGATACGCAGTATTTT.

The chain carries TRBV21-1 and TRBJ2-7; the table's D call of TRBD1 was not tested on the DNA. TRBV21-1 is given as a pseudogene. This CDR3 is built from 13 residues. CDR3: CASSPCGTGEQYV. CDR3 nucleotides: TGTGCCAGCAGCCCCTGCGGGACAGGAGAGCAGTACGTC.

This clone was observed a few times. This rearrangement joins TRBV6-1 to TRBJ2-7; D gene ambiguous. This CDR3 spans 11 amino acids. Germline V gives CDR1 MNHNS, CDR2 SASEGT. Trimming removed 3 bases from V and 8 bases from J, with 8 bases in between. The CDR3 nucleotides are TGTGCCAGCAGTGAGTCTGCGAAGCAGTACGTC. This gives the protein CASSESAKQYV.

This clone was recorded a few times. This chain joins TRBV4-1 and TRBJ1-1; tentative D call: TRBD1 (5 bases). The germline V and J ends were trimmed by 0 bases and 3 bases, with 14 bases remaining between them. The CDR3 has 16 amino acids. CDR1 is MGHRA, CDR2 YSYEKL, per germline. The CDR3 sequence is CASSQEGTATYTEAFF. Written as DNA, the CDR3 is TGCGCCAGCAGCCAAGAGGGGACGGCGACATACACTGAAGCTTTCTTT.

In this sample, this clone turned up many times. J is TRBJ2-7 and V is TRBV10-3; the match to TRBD1 covers 12 bases. The CDR3 extends over 12 amino acids. The V segment lost 9 bases and the J segment 6 bases; nucleotides outside the gene matches: 3. The germline gives CDR1 ENHRY, CDR2 SYGVKD. The CDR3 here is CAIGTGGGEQYF. CDR3 coding DNA: TGTGCCATAGGGACAGGGGGCGGCGAGCAGTACTTC.

The chain has TRBV29-1 and TRBJ2-3; no definite D call. The CDR3 consists of 14 residues. CDR1 and CDR2 (germline): SQVTM, ANQGSEA. V lost 6 bases and J lost 4, with 17 bases in between. The CDR3 coding sequence is TGCAGCGTGTCAACACTTGGAAAAGCAGATACGCAGTATTTT. The encoded protein is CSVSTLGKADTQYF.

This clone was observed a few times. The chain couples TRBV30 to TRBJ2-3; maybe TRBD1 (5 bases). The germline V gene has CDR1 GTSNPN and CDR2 SVGIG (reference sequence). V was clipped by 8 bases and J by 3 bases, with 18 bases between them. The CDR3 runs to 14 residues. CDR3 sequence: CAAQTVSQTDTQYF. The CDR3 region has the DNA TGTGCCGCACAGACAGTGTCCCAGACAGATACGCAGTATTTT.

This clone was detected only a few times. The chain employs TRBV11-2 and TRBJ1-4, with D maybe TRBD1 (6 bases). The CDR3 length is 15 residues. Looked up from germline, CDR1 is SGHAT and CDR2 is FQNNGV. V lost 1 base and J lost 5, with 11 bases in between. The CDR3 DNA reads TGTGCCAGCAGCTTAGCGGGACACTCGAATGAAAAACTGTTTTTT. It codes for CASSLAGHSNEKLFF.

There are a few counts of this clone. The rearrangement links TRBV30 to TRBJ2-5; 8 nucleotides align to TRBD2. Germline-derived CDR1 and CDR2 are GTSNPN and SVGIG (reference sequence). The CDR3 is 15 amino acids. With 4 bases clipped from V and 4 bases from J, the junction kept 11 bases outside the gene matches. CDR3 bases: TGTGCCTGGACCCTCCCAGCGGGAGTACGAGAGACCCAGTACTTC. This translates into CAWTLPAGVRETQYF.

The chain joins TRBV6-1 to TRBJ1-1; D not resolved. Germline V gene lookup returns CDR1 MNHNS and CDR2 SASEGT. The CDR3 sequence is 13 residues long. V shed 4 bases and J shed 1 base, with 7 bases lying between them. CDR3 nucleotides: TGTGCCAGCAGTGTTCACAGGAACACTGAAGCTTTCTTT. It translates to CASSVHRNTEAFF.

This clone has a handful of counts. For the CDR3, the DNA is TGTGCCAGCAGCGTAAGGGGACTAGCAGAAGAGACCCAGTACTTC. Translation: CASSVRGLAEETQYF. V is TRBV7-2 and J is TRBJ2-5; 9 bases match TRBD2. V shed 5 bases and J 3 bases; nucleotides not matched to a gene: 7. The CDR3 totals 15 residues. CDR1 SGHTA and CDR2 FQGNSA come from the germline V gene.

J is TRBJ1-2 and V is TRBV10-3; unclear D gene. Germline values: CDR1 ENHRY, CDR2 SYGVKD. Trimming removed 3 bases at V and 3 bases at J, with 8 bases between. The CDR3 is 13 amino acids. The CDR3 protein is CAISDRTDYGYTF. Written as DNA, the CDR3 is TGTGCCATCAGTGACCGAACTGACTATGGCTACACCTTC.

V gene TRBV7-7 combines with J gene TRBJ2-7; the D call may be TRBD1 or TRBD2 (5 bases each). The CDR3 runs to 16 residues. The V gene's germline CDR1 is SSHAT and CDR2 FNYEAQ (reference sequence). With 5 bases removed from V and 4 bases from J, the gap between germline ends came to 21 bases. The CDR3 nucleotides read TGTGCCAGCAGCCAAGATGGGGCCGGGGTCGCATACGAGCAGTACTTC. This translates into CASSQDGAGVAYEQYF.

This chain links TRBV6-5 with TRBJ2-3; the D gene is possibly TRBD2 (5 bases). CDR1 is MNHEY and CDR2 is SVGAGI in the germline V gene. The CDR3 covers 15 residues. The V gene lost 8 bases and the J gene lost 5 bases, with 20 bases spanning the gap. Here the CDR3 DNA reads TGTGCCAGCGGCGATAGCAGATCGGGATTAGATACGCAGTATTTT. Its protein product is CASGDSRSGLDTQYF.

This clone was observed a few times. Written as DNA, the CDR3 is TGTGCCTGGACAGGGCAATTTCCGAACACTGAAGCTTTCTTT. This translates into CAWTGQFPNTEAFF. The chain has TRBV30 and TRBJ1-1; weak D call: TRBD1 (5 bases). Germline V gene lookup returns CDR1 GTSNPN and CDR2 SVGIG (reference sequence). With 4 bases removed from V and 1 base from J, the gap between germline ends came to 13 bases. The CDR3 totals 14 residues.

The CDR3 loop is CASSGQGKNIQYF. CDR3 nucleotide sequence: TGTGCCAGCAGCGGACAGGGCAAAAACATTCAGTACTTC. The J gene is TRBJ2-4, the V gene TRBV7-3, with 8 positions matching TRBD1. The V gene end was trimmed by 5 bases and the J gene end by 3 bases; junction bases not matched to a gene: 0. Germline V lookup: CDR1 SGHTA, CDR2 FQGTGA. The CDR3 consists of 13 residues.

The table lists this clone with a few counts. The chain links TRBV18 to TRBJ1-1; D gene ambiguous. Germline V gene lookup returns CDR1 KGHSH and CDR2 LQKENI. The CDR3 totals 15 residues. V lost 6 bases, J lost 2 bases, and 16 bases lay in between. CDR3 protein: CASSRQSTENTEAFF. In nucleotides, the CDR3 is TGTGCCAGCTCCCGTCAATCAACAGAAAACACTGAAGCTTTCTTT.

This clone was observed at least ten times. The chain joins TRBV5-6 to TRBJ1-2; D is perhaps TRBD1 (5 bases). The CDR3 runs to 16 residues. Trimming cost V 0 bases and J 2 bases, with 14 bases left between them. Looked up from germline, CDR1 is SGHDT and CDR2 is YYEEEE. The CDR3 loop is CASSLGAGPQNYGYTF. For the CDR3, the DNA is TGTGCCAGCAGCTTGGGGGCAGGGCCTCAAAACTATGGCTACACCTTC.

This clone has at least ten counts. The chain combines TRBV7-9 with TRBJ1-2, with TRBD1 matching over 12 bases. V shed 5 bases and J 8 bases; nucleotides not matched to a gene: 9. The CDR3 has 15 amino acids. Germline loops: CDR1 SEHNR, CDR2 FQNEAQ (reference sequence). The CDR3 reads CASSVTGTGGGGYTF. CDR3 nucleotide sequence: TGTGCCAGCAGCGTCACCGGGACAGGGGGCGGCGGCTACACCTTC.

This clone was seen only a few times. V usage is TRBV6-1 and J usage is TRBJ2-7; the match to TRBD1 covers 8 bases. There are 13 residues in the CDR3. Germline values: CDR1 MNHNS, CDR2 SASEGT. V gave up 2 bases and J gave up 4 bases; unmatched junction bases: 1. The CDR3 spells CASSERQGYEQYV. DNA for the CDR3: TGTGCCAGCAGTGAACGACAGGGGTACGAGCAGTACGTC.

In its sample, this clone was seen a few times. V gene TRBV7-2 combines with J gene TRBJ1-4; 8 bases are a match to TRBD1. This CDR3 spans 14 amino acids. V gave up 2 bases and J gave up 6 bases; unmatched junction bases: 2. The V gene's germline CDR1 is SGHTA and CDR2 FQGNSA. In DNA, the CDR3 is TGTGCCAGCAGCTTACAGGGGGCTGATGAAAAACTGTTTTTT. This gives the protein CASSLQGADEKLFF.

The chain combines TRBV19 with TRBJ2-4; possibly TRBD1 for D (6 bases). The V and J ends lost 5 bases and 0 bases respectively, with 17 bases between them. The CDR3 loop spans 17 amino acids. Germline loops: CDR1 LNHDA, CDR2 SQIVND (reference sequence). DNA for the CDR3: TGTGCCAGTAGTCCCACTCGACAGGTTCTAGCCAAAAACATTCAGTACTTC. Protein sequence: CASSPTRQVLAKNIQYF.

The CDR3 nucleotides read TGTGCCATCAACGGTCTGGCGGATACGCAGTATTTT. This translates into CAINGLADTQYF. The J gene is TRBJ2-3, the V gene TRBV2; no reliable D call. Germline V gene lookup returns CDR1 SNHLY and CDR2 FYNNEI. The CDR3 covers 12 residues. V lost 10 bases and J 6 bases, leaving 14 bases between the germline ends.

This clone was detected only a few times. This chain links TRBV5-1 with TRBJ2-1; no clear D gene. The CDR3 has 13 residues. The germline V and J ends were trimmed by 8 bases and 6 bases, with 15 bases remaining between them. In germline, CDR1 is SGHRS, CDR2 YFSETQ. The CDR3 here is CASKIGLGNEQFF. The CDR3 DNA reads as TGCGCCAGTAAAATAGGCCTGGGCAATGAGCAGTTCTTC.

The chain couples TRBV6-6 to TRBJ2-5, with TRBD2 matching 8 bases. Germline V lookup: CDR1 MNHNY, CDR2 SVGAGI (reference sequence). This CDR3 is built from 13 residues. V lost 7 bases and J lost 4; bases outside the gene matches: 5. CDR3 sequence reads: CASTGGAGETQYF. As DNA, the CDR3 is TGTGCCAGCACCGGGGGGGCAGGAGAGACCCAGTACTTC.

The V and J genes are TRBV5-6 and TRBJ1-1; possibly TRBD1 for D (5 bases). Between the trimmed V and J ends, which lost 4 bases and 1 base, there was a span of 8 bases. This CDR3 comprises 13 residues. Germline V lookup: CDR1 SGHDT, CDR2 YYEEEE. CDR3: CASSGGKNTEAFF. The CDR3 nucleotides are TGTGCCAGCAGCGGGGGGAAGAACACTGAAGCTTTCTTT.

This clone was observed a few times. The V gene is TRBV5-5, the J gene TRBJ1-5; the D gene is possibly TRBD1 (6 bases). CDR1 and CDR2 from the germline V gene are SGHKS and YYEKEE (reference sequence). CDR3 length: 15 amino acids. V was pared by 0 bases and J by 7 bases, with 14 bases between. For the CDR3, the DNA is TGTGCCAGCAGCTTGGACGGGGGCGCAGGACAGCCCCAGCATTTT. Its translation: CASSLDGGAGQPQHF. Complete variable domain (other parts from reference TRBV5-5 and TRBJ1-5): DAGVTQSPTHLIKTRGQQVTLRCSPISGHKSVSWYQQVLGQGPQFIFQYYEKEERGRGNFPDRFSARQFPNYSSELNVNALLLGDSALYLCASSLDGGAGQPQHFGDGTRLSIL.